These 28 T cell receptor beta chains were sequenced from one sample in a study of blood T cell repertoires in COVID-19. Repertoires were generated with immunoSEQ multiplex PCR, while TCRdb's copy carries only in-frame clones and drops some. The sample has about 300,000 clones; approximately 88% are singletons. Input material: PBMCs or T cells enriched from blood (not recorded which). These receptors were taken from a man in his fifties or sixties who had recovered from COVID-19.

This chain joins TRBV3-1 (or the pseudogene TRBV3-2) and TRBJ1-6; D gene unclear. Trimming removed 7 bases at V and 0 bases at J, with 7 bases between. CDR3 length: 14 amino acids. Germline V gene lookup returns CDR1 LGHDT and CDR2 YNNKEL (reference sequence). The CDR3 sequence: CASTELSYNSPLHF. The CDR3 coding sequence is TGTGCCAGCACGGAGCTCTCCTATAATTCACCCCTCCACTTT.

This chain links TRBV28 with TRBJ2-7, with 7 nucleotides matching TRBD1. V lost 5 bases to trimming and J lost 3 bases; unmatched junction nucleotides: 4. The V gene's germline CDR1 is MDHEN and CDR2 SYDVKM. The CDR3 totals 13 residues. CDR3 residues: CASSLTGFYEQYF. CDR3 DNA: TGTGCCAGCAGTCTGACAGGGTTCTACGAGCAGTACTTC. Supplemented by reference TRBV28 and TRBJ2-7, the full variable domain reads DVKVTQSSRYLVKRTGEKVFLECVQDMDHENMFWYRQDPGLGLRLIYFSYDVKMKEKGDIPEGYSVSREKKERFSLILESASTNQTSMYLCASSLTGFYEQYFGPGTRLTVT.

This clone appeared once. This sequence joins TRBV9 and TRBJ2-7; a possible D gene is TRBD2 (5 bases). V was clipped by 0 bases and J by 3 bases, with 10 bases between them. The CDR3 extends over 14 amino acids. CDR1 is SGDLS, CDR2 YYNGEE, per germline. CDR3 sequence reads: CASSVGGSGYEQYF. CDR3 coding DNA: TGTGCCAGCAGCGTAGGTGGGAGTGGCTACGAGCAGTACTTC.

CDR3 amino acids: CASSAGLAVYEQFF. The CDR3 coding sequence is TGTGCCAGCAGCGCTGGACTAGCGGTTTATGAGCAGTTCTTC. The genes are TRBV14 and TRBJ2-1; 10 bases map to TRBD2. The J segment lost 8 bases and the V segment lost 5 bases, leaving 6 bases of the junction unmatched. The CDR3 is made up of 14 amino acids. Per germline, CDR1 SGHDN and CDR2 FVKESK.

This clone has just a few counts. The rearrangement links TRBV19 to TRBJ2-1; TRBD2 matches 9 bases. Unmatched junction bases numbered 8, after V lost 7 bases and J lost 4 bases. Germline loops: CDR1 LNHDA, CDR2 SQIVND (reference sequence). The CDR3 extends over 15 amino acids. CDR3 protein: CASKLAGSSYNEQFF. Written as DNA, the CDR3 is TGTGCCAGTAAGCTAGCGGGAAGTAGTTACAATGAGCAGTTCTTC.

The gene calls are TRBV27 and TRBJ1-2, with 8 bases fitting TRBD1. With V trimmed by 3 bases and J by 4 bases, 10 bases remained unmatched. The CDR3 sequence is 16 residues long. Germline CDR1 and CDR2: MNHEY and SMNVEV (reference sequence). CDR3 amino acids: CASSFAGVTGAYGYTF. As DNA, the CDR3 is TGTGCCAGCAGTTTTGCGGGAGTGACAGGGGCCTATGGCTACACCTTC.

This chain uses TRBV7-2 with TRBJ1-5; D is unclear. CDR3 size: 15 residues. The V end lost 2 bases, the J end lost 1 base, and 9 bases lay between the germline ends. In germline, CDR1 is SGHTA, CDR2 FQGNSA. In DNA form, the CDR3 reads TGTGCCAGCAGCTTATACGGGAGCAGCAATCAGCCCCAGCATTTT. The encoded protein is CASSLYGSSNQPQHF.

As DNA, the CDR3 is TGCAGCGCCTTGGTGAGGTCCGGCGAGCAGTACTTC. Its translation is CSALVRSGEQYF. V is TRBV29-1 and J is TRBJ2-7; no definite D call. The CDR3 totals 12 residues. Germline CDR1 is SQVTM and CDR2 is ANQGSEA. The V and J ends lost 7 bases and 6 bases respectively, with 16 bases between them.

The chain couples TRBV7-9 to TRBJ1-4; D not resolved. Trimming stripped 3 bases from V and 0 bases from J, with 8 bases between. The CDR3 sequence is 15 residues long. Germline values: CDR1 SEHNR, CDR2 FQNEAQ (reference sequence). CDR3 amino acids: CASSFGDPTNEKLFF. The DNA for the CDR3 is TGTGCCAGCAGCTTTGGAGACCCAACTAATGAAAAACTGTTTTTT.

V is TRBV18 and J is TRBJ1-6; TRBD1 agrees at 8 bases. This CDR3 comprises 14 residues. The V segment lost 5 bases and the J segment 7 bases; nucleotides outside the gene matches: 4. Germline V CDR1 and CDR2: KGHSH, LQKENI. The CDR3 protein is CASSMDRVNSPLHF. The CDR3 bases are TGTGCCAGCTCAATGGACAGGGTAAATTCACCCCTCCACTTT.

The rearrangement uses TRBV6-5 and TRBJ1-5; weak D call: TRBD1 (6 bases). Germline V gene lookup returns CDR1 MNHEY and CDR2 SVGAGI. The CDR3 loop spans 14 amino acids. V was shortened by 6 bases and J by 2 bases, with 11 bases between the two germline ends. CDR3 nucleotide sequence: TGTGCCAGCAGACCCAGGGGAGGCAATCAGCCCCAGCATTTT. Amino acid sequence: CASRPRGGNQPQHF.

The rearrangement links TRBV11-2 to TRBJ2-7, with no clear D. Germline-derived CDR1 and CDR2 are SGHAT and FQNNGV. The V gene lost 5 bases and the J gene lost 2 bases, with 16 bases spanning the gap. This CDR3 has 15 amino acids. The CDR3 here is CASSPPGADPYEQYF. DNA of the CDR3: TGTGCCAGCAGCCCTCCCGGTGCGGATCCCTACGAGCAGTACTTC.

In this sample, this clone turned up once. The CDR3 region has the DNA TGTGCCAGCGCGGGTGACGGTGGCTACACCTTC. It encodes CASAGDGGYTF. J is TRBJ1-2 and V is TRBV21-1. TRBV21-1 is marked as a pseudogene. The CDR3 contains 11 residues.

This clone came up once. V and J are TRBV20-1 and TRBJ1-1, with unresolved D. CDR3 length: 10 residues. In germline, CDR1 is DFQATT, CDR2 SNEGSKA (reference sequence). The CDR3 loop is CSGGNTEAFF. The CDR3 DNA follows: TGCAGCGGAGGGAACACTGAAGCTTTCTTT.

This clone occurred once. This chain connects TRBV6-2 or TRBV6-3 to TRBJ2-1, with 11 positions matching TRBD2. The CDR3 extends over 16 amino acids. Germline CDR1 is MNHEY and CDR2 is SVGEGT. V shed 5 bases, J shed 7 bases, and the junction held 10 bases outside the gene matches. The CDR3 DNA reads as TGTGCCAGCAGTCACATAGCGGGAGGGCCTTCTAATGAGCAGTTCTTC. This codes for CASSHIAGGPSNEQFF.

J is TRBJ1-6 and V is TRBV29-1, with a tentative D call TRBD1 (5 bases). The CDR3 totals 13 residues. CDR1 and CDR2 from the germline V gene are SQVTM and ANQGSEA. The V gene lost 6 bases and the J gene lost 11 bases, with 17 bases spanning the gap. Here the CDR3 reads CSVKSATGAPLHF. The CDR3 DNA follows: TGCAGCGTCAAATCGGCTACAGGAGCACCCCTCCACTTT. The entire variable domain, with the rest obtained from reference TRBV29-1 and TRBJ1-6, is as follows: SAVISQKPSRDICQRGTSLTIQCQVDSQVTMMFWYRQQPGQSLTLIATANQGSEATYESGFVIDKFPISRPNLTFSTLTVSNMSPEDSSIYLCSVKSATGAPLHFGNGTRLTVT.

The rearrangement links TRBV5-1 to TRBJ2-3; D is perhaps TRBD1 (5 bases). V lost 1 base to trimming and J lost 1 base, with 13 bases between them. Looked up from germline, CDR1 is SGHRS and CDR2 is YFSETQ. The CDR3 contains 16 residues. The chain's CDR3 is CASSLSGFRGTDTQYF. DNA of the CDR3: TGCGCCAGCAGCTTGTCAGGGTTTCGTGGCACAGATACGCAGTATTTT.

This sequence joins TRBV7-9 and TRBJ1-3; D is uncertain. The CDR3 runs to 15 residues. V was shortened by 0 bases and J by 8 bases, with 14 bases between the two germline ends. Germline-derived CDR1 and CDR2 are SEHNR and FQNEAQ (reference sequence). DNA for the CDR3: TGTGCCAGCAGCTTAGCATTGGGCTTTCAGGACACCATATATTTT. It yields the protein CASSLALGFQDTIYF.

The V gene is TRBV28, the J gene TRBJ2-7; the match to TRBD1 covers 9 bases. The V gene end was trimmed by 3 bases and the J gene end by 6 bases; junction bases not matched to a gene: 6. The CDR3 extends over 14 amino acids. Looked up from germline, CDR1 is MDHEN and CDR2 is SYDVKM. The CDR3 sequence is CASSFPGQGFEQYF. As DNA, the CDR3 is TGTGCCAGCAGTTTTCCGGGACAGGGTTTCGAGCAGTACTTC.

The V call is TRBV28, the J call TRBJ1-4, with D perhaps matching TRBD1 (5 bases). CDR3 length: 15 amino acids. V shed 3 bases and J shed 0 bases, with 8 bases lying between them. CDR1 and CDR2 (germline): MDHEN, SYDVKM. CDR3 sequence reads: CASSFGGATNEKLFF. The CDR3, as DNA: TGTGCCAGCAGTTTTGGAGGGGCAACTAATGAAAAACTGTTTTTT.

The chain carries TRBV7-2 and TRBJ2-3, with D tentatively TRBD2 (5 bases). V was shortened by 2 bases and J by 2 bases, with 17 bases between the two germline ends. CDR1 is SGHTA, CDR2 FQGNSA, per germline. The CDR3 covers 17 residues. The CDR3 coding sequence is TGTGCCAGCAGCTTATGGGGTACGGGGTCTACCACAGATACGCAGTATTTT. Amino acids: CASSLWGTGSTTDTQYF. Variable domain in full (rest from reference TRBV7-2 and TRBJ2-3): GAGVSQSPSNKVTEKGKDVELRCDPISGHTALYWYRQSLGQGLEFLIYFQGNSAPDKSGLPSDRFSAERTGGSVSTLTIQRTQQEDSAVYLCASSLWGTGSTTDTQYFGPGTRLTVL.

The V gene is TRBV19, the J gene TRBJ2-3; weak D call: TRBD2 (6 bases). Germline CDR1 LNHDA, CDR2 SQIVND (reference sequence). The CDR3 sequence is 12 residues long. V was pared by 7 bases and J by 5 bases, with 10 bases between. The CDR3 DNA reads as TGTGCCAGTAACCAGGAGGGAGATACGCAGTATTTT. The encoded protein is CASNQEGDTQYF.

This chain joins TRBV18 and TRBJ2-5; D is perhaps TRBD2 (5 bases). CDR3 length: 14 residues. Per germline, CDR1 KGHSH and CDR2 LQKENI. Trimming stripped 6 bases from V and 3 bases from J, with 14 bases between. Written as DNA, the CDR3 is TGTGCCAGCTCCCCCGGACTCGGGAAAGAGACCCAGTACTTC. Translated: CASSPGLGKETQYF.

The V gene is TRBV5-1, the J gene TRBJ2-1, with 8 bases matching TRBD1. The CDR3 is 14 amino acids. CDR1 is SGHRS and CDR2 is YFSETQ in the germline V gene. With V trimmed by 1 base and J by 8 bases, 5 bases remained unmatched. The CDR3 coding sequence is TGCGCCAGCAGCTTGAGGCAGGGGGCGGATGAGCAGTTCTTC. Translated, it gives CASSLRQGADEQFF.

In DNA, the CDR3 is TGTGCCAGCAGGTCGATACGCCCTAACTCTGGGGCCAACGTCCTGACTTTC. Amino acid sequence: CASRSIRPNSGANVLTF. This chain joins TRBV28 and TRBJ2-6, with D uncertain. The CDR3 runs to 17 residues. The germline V gene encodes CDR1 MDHEN and CDR2 SYDVKM. V was cut by 6 bases and J by 0 bases, with 15 bases left in between. Complete variable domain (other parts from reference TRBV28 and TRBJ2-6): DVKVTQSSRYLVKRTGEKVFLECVQDMDHENMFWYRQDPGLGLRLIYFSYDVKMKEKGDIPEGYSVSREKKERFSLILESASTNQTSMYLCASRSIRPNSGANVLTFGAGSRLTVL.

This chain connects TRBV13 to TRBJ1-1; D is unclear. Trimming cost V 8 bases and J 0 bases, with 7 bases left between them. The CDR3 runs to 12 residues. Germline lookup yields CDR1 PRHDT and CDR2 FYEKMQ (reference sequence). CDR3 DNA sequence: TGTGCCAGCTGTTATCTGAACACTGAAGCTTTCTTT. It yields the protein CASCYLNTEAFF.

The sample holds one count of this clone. The V call is TRBV28, the J call TRBJ2-7, with TRBD1 identical over 8 bases. Germline CDR1 and CDR2: MDHEN and SYDVKM. This CDR3 contains 13 residues. J lost 2 bases, V lost 6 bases, and 3 bases had no gene match. The CDR3 DNA sequence: TGTGCCAGCAGACGGGGACAGGCCTACGAGCAGTACTTC. Its translation: CASRRGQAYEQYF.

The chain couples TRBV10-3 to TRBJ1-5, with 7 positions matching TRBD1. This CDR3 contains 13 residues. J gave up 2 bases and V 10 bases, and 5 bases lay outside the gene matches. Germline loops: CDR1 ENHRY, CDR2 SYGVKD. This chain's CDR3 is CANVTGGNQPQHF. CDR3 DNA: TGTGCCAACGTTACAGGGGGCAATCAGCCCCAGCATTTT.